Listed below are T cell receptor beta chains from one sample, sequenced in a study of early T cells in non-severe SARS-CoV-2 infection. Using its own MiXCR run on the 5' RACE reads, TCRdb lists one record per CDR3 protein. Of 35,000 to 45,000 distinct CDR3 sequences listed, more than 10% are singletons. Sequencing was carried out using whole blood. These receptors were obtained from an adult who was a healthcare worker with PCR-confirmed SARS-CoV-2 infection or an uninfected control (not recorded which). Each CDR3 is given with its conserved first and last residue. The order of the fields is D gene, clone size, V gene, J gene, CDR3 protein, CDR3 DNA. A D gene is named only where the DNA matches it firmly. Some rows mark clone size as missing; the rest say once, few, many or name a class of expanded clone.

D: .
size: few
V: TRBV6-2/TRBV6-3
J: TRBJ2-1
CDR3: CASSSPGDEQFF
DNA: TGTGCCAGCAGTTCCCCGGGGGATGAGCAGTTCTTC

D: .
size: many
V: TRBV6-2/TRBV6-3
J: TRBJ2-3
CDR3: CASRGAWEADTQYF
DNA: TGTGCCAGCAGGGGGGCCTGGGAAGCAGATACGCAGTATTTT

D: .
size: .
V: TRBV5-5
J: TRBJ2-7
CDR3: CASSLVGDYEQYF
DNA: TGTGCCAGCAGCTTGGTTGGGGACTACGAGCAGTACTTC

D: TRBD2
size: many
V: TRBV7-3
J: TRBJ2-1
CDR3: CASSLSLAGYNEQFF
DNA: TGTGCCAGCAGCTTGTCACTAGCGGGATACAATGAGCAGTTCTTC

D: .
size: .
V: TRBV28
J: TRBJ2-3
CDR3: CASSPRGDSTDTQYF
DNA: TGTGCCAGCAGCCCCAGGGGGGATAGCACAGATACGCAGTATTTT

D: .
size: .
V: TRBV3-1
J: TRBJ1-5
CDR3: CASSMRVNQPQHF
DNA: TGTGCCAGCAGCATGAGGGTCAATCAGCCCCAGCATTTT

D: TRBD2
size: many
V: TRBV5-1
J: TRBJ2-5
CDR3: CASSTKTSGGYKETQYF
DNA: TGCGCCAGCAGCACAAAAACTAGCGGGGGATATAAAGAGACCCAGTACTTC

D: .
size: .
V: TRBV5-4
J: TRBJ2-7
CDR3: CASSGGGSSSYEQYF
DNA: TGTGCCAGCAGCGGAGGGGGTAGCAGCTCCTACGAGCAGTACTTC

D: .
size: .
V: TRBV29-1
J: TRBJ2-7
CDR3: CSVEVGSIPYEQYF
DNA: TGCAGCGTTGAAGTCGGCAGTATTCCCTACGAGCAGTACTTC

D: TRBD2
size: many
V: TRBV20-1
J: TRBJ2-7
CDR3: CSAGPAGGLYEQYF
DNA: TGCAGTGCTGGACCGGCGGGGGGACTCTACGAGCAGTACTTC

D: .
size: many
V: TRBV6-2/TRBV6-3
J: TRBJ2-2
CDR3: CASSSEGQATGELFF
DNA: TGTGCCAGCAGTTCTGAGGGGCAGGCCACCGGGGAGCTGTTTTTT